This TCR beta chain was found in a study of spatial heterogeneity in lung cancer. This CDR3 is 16 amino acids long. The germline V gene encodes CDR1 DFQATT and CDR2 SNEGSKA (reference sequence). V lost 4 bases to trimming and J lost 5 bases; unmatched junction nucleotides: 13. Findings and limits, study-wide: Counts of expanded alpha and beta TCRs within tumors tracked the tumor nonsynonymous mutation count.

Details on this clonotype: Its antigen is currently unknown.

From the 5' RACE reads, TCRdb called clonotypes with MiXCR, one entry per CDR3 protein. This table holds some 900 distinct CDR3 sequences, about 70% found once. Regarding time point: sample taken at primary tumor resection. No cell sorting; template was whole RNA from tumor, lung tissue or PBMC. The input for sequencing was lung tumor tissue, taken at surgery. This TCR was sampled from a male donor with early-stage non-small cell lung cancer. The genes are TRBV20-1 and TRBJ2-5, with TRBD2 identical over 10 bases. CDR3 amino acids: CSATPSSGSTRETQYF. CDR3 nucleotides: TGCAGTGCTACTCCCTCTAGCGGGAGTACGCGGGAGACCCAGTACTTC.